These 5 T cell receptor beta chains originate from one sample sequenced in a study of Ad26.COV2.S vaccination and SARS-CoV-2 variants. Regarding treatment: some 20 received Ad26.COV2.S at low or high dose, single or two shots; several received placebo; per-sample allocation not given. Specimen acquisition occurred on day 63 following the initial vaccine or placebo injection. Here immunoSEQ multiplex PCR was the method, and the copy in TCRdb shows in-frame clones only, minus some. The sample consists of about 680,000 clones, about 90% of them appearing once. The sample was peripheral blood, taken in a trial of Ad26.COV2.S vaccine versus placebo. The receptors originated from a person between 18 and 65 years old who received the Ad26.COV2.S COVID-19 vaccine or a placebo.

In the case of this clone: The sample carries other DNA sequences with the same CDR3. The J gene is TRBJ1-1, the V gene TRBV6-5, with 7 bases matching TRBD1. Germline CDR1 MNHEY, CDR2 SVGAGI. CDR3 length equals 15 residues. With 0 bases clipped from V and 5 bases from J, the junction kept 6 bases outside the gene matches. CDR3 protein: CASSYSRQGGTEAFF. In DNA form, the CDR3 reads TGTGCCAGCAGTTACTCAAGACAGGGTGGGACTGAAGCTTTCTTT.

In its sample, this clone was seen once. This sequence joins TRBV7-9 and TRBJ2-7; D assignment may be TRBD1 or TRBD2 (6 bases each). V shed 1 base and J shed 4 bases, with 11 bases lying between them. Per the germline V gene, CDR1 is SEHNR and CDR2 is FQNEAQ (reference sequence). The CDR3 runs 14 residues. DNA for the CDR3: TGTGCCAGCAGCTTAGTGGGGGCGGGGTACGAGCAGTACTTC. As protein: CASSLVGAGYEQYF. Full variable domain (remainder filled in from reference TRBV7-9 and TRBJ2-7): DTGVSQNPRHKITKRGQNVTFRCDPISEHNRLYWYRQTLGQGPEFLTYFQNEAQLEKSRLLSDRFSAERPKGSFSTLEIQRTEQGDSAMYLCASSLVGAGYEQYFGPGTRLTVT.

This clone came up once. The V gene is TRBV6-2 or TRBV6-3, the J gene TRBJ2-5, with D perhaps matching TRBD2 (6 bases). Trimming pared 2 bases from V and 5 bases from J, leaving 24 bases between. CDR1 is MNHEY and CDR2 is SVGEGT in the germline V gene. This CDR3 has 18 residues. DNA for the CDR3: TGTGCCAGCAGTTACAGACTAGACGTTTCATGGGGTCGGGAGACCCAGTACTTC. As protein: CASSYRLDVSWGRETQYF.

This clone showed up just once. The chain employs TRBV4-3 and TRBJ2-3; weak D call: TRBD1 (6 bases). Germline CDR1 reads LGHNA; CDR2 reads YSLEER. This CDR3 has 17 amino acids. V lost 0 bases to trimming and J lost 6 bases, with 19 bases between them. CDR3 bases: TGCGCCAGCAGCCAAGATAGGGGGATCGCATCACGGGATACGCAGTATTTT. Translating it yields CASSQDRGIASRDTQYF.

This clone showed up just once. The chain links TRBV11-2 to TRBJ2-1; 8 nucleotides match TRBD1. The V and J ends lost 5 bases and 3 bases, in that order; junction bases with no gene match: 9. The CDR3 is made up of 16 amino acids. CDR1 and CDR2 from the germline V gene are SGHAT and FQNNGV. The CDR3, as DNA: TGTGCCAGCAGCCTTCGAGAACAGGGGGTCTACAATGAGCAGTTCTTC. Translated, it gives CASSLREQGVYNEQFF.